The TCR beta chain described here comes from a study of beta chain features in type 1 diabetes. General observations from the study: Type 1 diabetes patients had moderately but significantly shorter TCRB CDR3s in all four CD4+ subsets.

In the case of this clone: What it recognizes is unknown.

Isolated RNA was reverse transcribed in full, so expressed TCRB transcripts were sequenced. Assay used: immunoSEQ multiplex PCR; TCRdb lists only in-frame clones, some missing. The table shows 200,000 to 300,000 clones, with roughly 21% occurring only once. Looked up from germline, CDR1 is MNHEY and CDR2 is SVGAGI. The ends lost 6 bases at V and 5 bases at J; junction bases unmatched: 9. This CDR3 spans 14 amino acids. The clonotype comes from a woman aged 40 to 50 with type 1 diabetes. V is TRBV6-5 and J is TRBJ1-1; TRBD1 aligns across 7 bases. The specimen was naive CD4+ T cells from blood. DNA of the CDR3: TGTGCCAGCAGGCCCCTACAGGGGAGGACTGAAGCTTTCTTT. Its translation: CASRPLQGRTEAFF.